This T cell receptor beta chain was retrieved from a study of CD8 T cells in Susac syndrome. The authors negatively isolated CD8+ and CD4+ T cells and FACS-enriched TEMRA cells. RNA totalling roughly 0.45 to 1 ug underwent reverse transcription with random hexamers. TCRdb called the immunoSEQ multiplex PCR reads again in MiXCR, with one record for every CDR3 protein. This sample yields some 220,000 distinct CDR3 sequences, of which 95% are seen a single time; 0.085% to 0.095% belongs to the top ten. The sequencing input was CD4+ T cells from PBMCs. The sequence was collected from a human donor with multiple sclerosis.

The chain's CDR3 is CASSSRTGNYGYTF. CDR3 coding DNA: TGTGCCAGCAGTTCACGGACGGGCAATTATGGCTACACCTTC. The chain has TRBV27 and TRBJ1-2; no definite D call. Germline V gene sequence: CDR1 MNHEY, CDR2 SMNVEV (reference sequence). Trimming removed 4 bases at V and 5 bases at J, with 14 bases between. This CDR3 is 14 amino acids long.